The present entry profiles one T cell receptor beta chain with its context. The CDR3 length is 15 residues. The junction had 7 bases not matched to a gene; V was cut back by 2 bases and J by 5 bases. Germline CDR1 SGHRS, CDR2 YFSETQ. The method was immunoSEQ multiplex PCR; TCRdb's version includes in-frame clones alone and lacks a portion of them. The table shows 400,000 to 450,000 clones, with about 90% occurring only once. This record belongs to a study of blood T cell repertoires in COVID-19. The receptor's source is a young man with COVID-19, enrolled during active disease. The specimen was peripheral blood. The rearrangement uses TRBV5-1 and TRBJ1-1; 9 bases fit TRBD1. The CDR3 sequence is CASSFTGGVGTEAFF. For the CDR3, the DNA is TGCGCCAGCAGCTTCACAGGGGGCGTTGGGACTGAAGCTTTCTTT.